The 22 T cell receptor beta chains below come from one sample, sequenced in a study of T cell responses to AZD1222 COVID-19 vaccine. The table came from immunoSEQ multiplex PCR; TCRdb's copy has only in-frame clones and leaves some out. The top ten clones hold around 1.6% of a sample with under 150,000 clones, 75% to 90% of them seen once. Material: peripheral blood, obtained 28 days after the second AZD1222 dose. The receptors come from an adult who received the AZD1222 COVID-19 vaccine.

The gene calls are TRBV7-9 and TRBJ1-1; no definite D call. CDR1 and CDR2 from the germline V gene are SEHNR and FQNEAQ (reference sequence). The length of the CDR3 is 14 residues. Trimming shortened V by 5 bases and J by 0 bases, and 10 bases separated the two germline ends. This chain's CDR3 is CASSPAQVNTEAFF. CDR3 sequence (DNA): TGTGCCAGCAGCCCGGCGCAGGTGAACACTGAAGCTTTCTTT.

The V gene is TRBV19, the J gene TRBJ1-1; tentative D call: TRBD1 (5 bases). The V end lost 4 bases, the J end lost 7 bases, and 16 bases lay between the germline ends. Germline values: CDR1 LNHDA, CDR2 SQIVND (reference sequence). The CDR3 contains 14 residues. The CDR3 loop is CASSKRGLTGEAFF. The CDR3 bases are TGTGCCAGTAGTAAAAGGGGTCTTACCGGTGAAGCTTTCTTT.

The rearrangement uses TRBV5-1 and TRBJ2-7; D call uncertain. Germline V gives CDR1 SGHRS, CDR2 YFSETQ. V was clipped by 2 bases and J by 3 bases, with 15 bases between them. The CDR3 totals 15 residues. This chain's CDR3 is CASSFQSKQIYEQYF. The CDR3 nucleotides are TGCGCCAGCAGCTTTCAAAGTAAGCAGATCTACGAGCAGTACTTC.

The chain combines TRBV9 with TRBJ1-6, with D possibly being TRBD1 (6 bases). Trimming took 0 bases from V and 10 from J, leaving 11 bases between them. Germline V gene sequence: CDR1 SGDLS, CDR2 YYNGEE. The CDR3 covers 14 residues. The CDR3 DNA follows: TGTGCCAGCAGCGTAGAAACAGGGCAATCACCCCTCCACTTT. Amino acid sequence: CASSVETGQSPLHF. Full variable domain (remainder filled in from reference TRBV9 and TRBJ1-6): DSGVTQTPKHLITATGQRVTLRCSPRSGDLSVYWYQQSLDQGLQFLIQYYNGEERAKGNILERFSAQQFPDLHSELNLSSLELGDSALYFCASSVETGQSPLHFGNGTRLTVT.

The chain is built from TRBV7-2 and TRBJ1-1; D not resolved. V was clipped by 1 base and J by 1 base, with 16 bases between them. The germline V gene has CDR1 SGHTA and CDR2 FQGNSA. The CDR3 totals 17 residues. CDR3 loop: CASSLVGVGLGNTEAFF. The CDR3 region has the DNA TGTGCCAGCAGCTTAGTTGGTGTCGGCTTAGGGAACACTGAAGCTTTCTTT.

The CDR3 DNA reads as TGTGCCAGCAGCAGAGGTAGACAGGGAATAGAGACCCAGTACTTC. Its translation: CASSRGRQGIETQYF. The gene calls are TRBV11-2 and TRBJ2-5; TRBD1 agrees at 7 bases. The length of the CDR3 is 15 residues. J was trimmed by 4 bases and V by 5 bases; bases with no gene match: 10. Germline assignment: CDR1 SGHAT and CDR2 FQNNGV.

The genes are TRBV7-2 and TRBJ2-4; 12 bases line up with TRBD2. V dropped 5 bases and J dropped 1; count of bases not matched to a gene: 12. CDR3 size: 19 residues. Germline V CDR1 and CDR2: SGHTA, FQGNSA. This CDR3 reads CASSGMLAGGPRAKNIQYF. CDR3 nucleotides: TGTGCCAGCAGCGGAATGCTAGCGGGAGGGCCGAGGGCCAAAAACATTCAGTACTTC.

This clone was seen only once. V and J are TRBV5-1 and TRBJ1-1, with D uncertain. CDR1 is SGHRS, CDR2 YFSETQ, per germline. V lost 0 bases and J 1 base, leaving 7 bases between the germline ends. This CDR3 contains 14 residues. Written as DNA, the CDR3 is TGCGCCAGCAGCTTGGTGTCAGGGAACACTGAAGCTTTCTTT. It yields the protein CASSLVSGNTEAFF.

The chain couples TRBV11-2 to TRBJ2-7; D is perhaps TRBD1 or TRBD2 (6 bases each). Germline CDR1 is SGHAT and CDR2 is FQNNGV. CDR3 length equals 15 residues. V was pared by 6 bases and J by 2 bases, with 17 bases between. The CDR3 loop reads CASRWYAEGAYEQYF. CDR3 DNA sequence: TGTGCCAGCAGATGGTACGCGGAGGGGGCCTACGAGCAGTACTTC.

Here the CDR3 reads CASRLGTGAYNEQFF. Here the CDR3 DNA reads TGCGCCAGCAGGTTAGGGACAGGCGCCTACAATGAGCAGTTCTTC. The gene calls are TRBV5-1 and TRBJ2-1; 8 positions match TRBD1. Trimming at V came to 5 bases and at J to 2 bases, leaving 6 bases not matched to a gene. Germline CDR1 and CDR2: SGHRS and YFSETQ. The CDR3 totals 15 residues.

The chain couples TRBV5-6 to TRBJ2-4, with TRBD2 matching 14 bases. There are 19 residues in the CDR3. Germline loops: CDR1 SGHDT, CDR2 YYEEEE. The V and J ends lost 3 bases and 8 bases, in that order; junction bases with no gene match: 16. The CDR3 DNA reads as TGTGCCAGCAGCTACTCCGGGACTAGCGGGAGTGGGGGTGAGGACATTCAGTACTTC. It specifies CASSYSGTSGSGGEDIQYF.

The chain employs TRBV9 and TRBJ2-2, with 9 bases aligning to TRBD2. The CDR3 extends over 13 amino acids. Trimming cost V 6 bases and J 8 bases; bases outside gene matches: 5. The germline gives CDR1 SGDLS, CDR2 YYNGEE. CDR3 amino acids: CASTRGGEGELFF. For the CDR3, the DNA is TGTGCCAGCACCCGCGGGGGGGAAGGGGAGCTGTTTTTT.

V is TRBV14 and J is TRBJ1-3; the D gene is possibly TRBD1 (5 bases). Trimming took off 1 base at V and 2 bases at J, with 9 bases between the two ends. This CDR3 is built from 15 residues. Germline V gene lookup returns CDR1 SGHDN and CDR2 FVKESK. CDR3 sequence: CASSQGAGTGNTIYF. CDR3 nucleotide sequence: TGTGCCAGCAGCCAAGGGGCAGGGACTGGAAACACCATATATTTT.

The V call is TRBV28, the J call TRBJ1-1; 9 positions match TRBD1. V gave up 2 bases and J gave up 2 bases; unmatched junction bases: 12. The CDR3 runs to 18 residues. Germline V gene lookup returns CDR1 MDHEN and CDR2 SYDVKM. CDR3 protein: CASSLNRDRVKTNTEAFF. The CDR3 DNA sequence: TGTGCCAGCAGTTTAAATCGGGACAGGGTCAAAACTAACACTGAAGCTTTCTTT.

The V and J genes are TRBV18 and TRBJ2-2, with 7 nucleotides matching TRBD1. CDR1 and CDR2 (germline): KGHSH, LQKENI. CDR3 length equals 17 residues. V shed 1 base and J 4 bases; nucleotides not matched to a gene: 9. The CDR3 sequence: CASSPQSQGVTTGELFF. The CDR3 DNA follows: TGTGCCAGCTCACCACAGAGTCAGGGGGTGACCACCGGGGAGCTGTTTTTT.

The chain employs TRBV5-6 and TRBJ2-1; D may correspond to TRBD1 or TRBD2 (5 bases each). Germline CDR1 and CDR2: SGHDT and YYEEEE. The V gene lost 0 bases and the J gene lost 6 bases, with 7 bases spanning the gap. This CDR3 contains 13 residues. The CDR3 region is CASSLGGVNEQFF. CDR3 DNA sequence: TGTGCCAGCAGCTTGGGAGGGGTCAATGAGCAGTTCTTC.

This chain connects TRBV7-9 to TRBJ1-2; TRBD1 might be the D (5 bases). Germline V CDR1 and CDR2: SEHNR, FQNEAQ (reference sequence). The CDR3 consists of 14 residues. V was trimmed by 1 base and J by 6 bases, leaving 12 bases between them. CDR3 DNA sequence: TGTGCCAGCAGCTTAGTCAGGGTCCTGGATGGCTACACCTTC. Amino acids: CASSLVRVLDGYTF.

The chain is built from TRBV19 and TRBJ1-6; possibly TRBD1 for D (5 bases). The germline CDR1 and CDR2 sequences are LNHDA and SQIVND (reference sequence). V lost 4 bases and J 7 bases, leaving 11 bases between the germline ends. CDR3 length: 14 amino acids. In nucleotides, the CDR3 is TGTGCCAGTAGTACCCAGGGCCAGAATTCACCCCTCCACTTT. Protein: CASSTQGQNSPLHF. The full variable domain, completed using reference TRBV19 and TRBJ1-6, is DGGITQSPKYLFRKEGQNVTLSCEQNLNHDAMYWYRQDPGQGLRLIYYSQIVNDFQKGDIAEGYSVSREKKESFPLTVTSAQKNPTAFYLCASSTQGQNSPLHFGNGTRLTVT.

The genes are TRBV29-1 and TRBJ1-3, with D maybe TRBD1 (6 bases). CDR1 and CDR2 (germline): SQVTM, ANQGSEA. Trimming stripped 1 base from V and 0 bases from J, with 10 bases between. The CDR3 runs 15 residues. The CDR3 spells CSVEGNRASGNTIYF. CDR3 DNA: TGCAGCGTTGAAGGGAACAGGGCCTCTGGAAACACCATATATTTT.

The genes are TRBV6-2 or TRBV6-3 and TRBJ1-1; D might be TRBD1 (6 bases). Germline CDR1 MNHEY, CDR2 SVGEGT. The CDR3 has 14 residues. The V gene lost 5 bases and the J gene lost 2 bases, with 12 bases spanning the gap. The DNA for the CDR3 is TGTGCCAGCAGTCCCGGGACAAGAAACACTGAAGCTTTCTTT. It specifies CASSPGTRNTEAFF.

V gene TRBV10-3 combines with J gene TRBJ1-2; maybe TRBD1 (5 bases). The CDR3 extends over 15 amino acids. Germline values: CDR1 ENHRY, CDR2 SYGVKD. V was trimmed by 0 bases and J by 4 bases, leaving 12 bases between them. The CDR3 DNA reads TGTGCCATCAGTGAGTCAGTTGGGGCCGGCTATGGCTACACCTTC. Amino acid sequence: CAISESVGAGYGYTF.

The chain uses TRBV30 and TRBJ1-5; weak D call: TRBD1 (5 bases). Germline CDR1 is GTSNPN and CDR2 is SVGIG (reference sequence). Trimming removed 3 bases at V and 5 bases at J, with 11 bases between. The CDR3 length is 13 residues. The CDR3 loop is CAWSPGLDQPQHF. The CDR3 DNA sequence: TGTGCCTGGAGCCCAGGGCTTGATCAGCCCCAGCATTTT. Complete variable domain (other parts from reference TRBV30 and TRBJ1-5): SQTIHQWPATLVQPVGSPLSLECTVEGTSNPNLYWYRQAAGRGLQLLFYSVGIGQISSEVPQNLSASRPQDRQFILSSKKLLLSDSGFYLCAWSPGLDQPQHFGDGTRLSIL.